Below, 22 T cell receptor beta chains from the same sample are listed, as sequenced in a study of cytomegalovirus exposure and HLA in healthy donors. PCR used 60 Vbeta primers and 13 Jbeta primers. Profiling relied on immunoSEQ multiplex PCR, and the TCRdb table lists in-frame clones only, not all of them. The data contain 150,000 to 200,000 clones, 77% of them singletons. The sample consisted of PBMCs. These receptors were taken from a woman under 40 in good health and CMV-seronegative.

The chain combines TRBV28 with TRBJ2-6; D not certain. CDR1 MDHEN and CDR2 SYDVKM come from the germline V gene. V lost 3 bases and J lost 0, with 9 bases in between. CDR3 length: 16 amino acids. The CDR3 sequence: CASSFPHSSGANVLTF. CDR3 sequence (DNA): TGTGCCAGCAGTTTCCCCCATAGCTCTGGGGCCAACGTCCTGACTTTC.

J is TRBJ1-5 and V is TRBV2; 8 bases are a match to TRBD1. The germline gives CDR1 SNHLY, CDR2 FYNNEI. This CDR3 has 13 residues. The V segment lost 6 bases and the J segment 7 bases; nucleotides outside the gene matches: 5. DNA of the CDR3: TGTGCCAGCAGAGACAGGGGACTCCAGCCCCAGCATTTT. This translates into CASRDRGLQPQHF.

The rearrangement links TRBV6-6 to TRBJ1-5; D possibly corresponds to TRBD1 (5 bases). Trimming stripped 6 bases from V and 7 bases from J, with 19 bases between. Germline CDR1 MNHNY, CDR2 SVGAGI (reference sequence). This CDR3 has 15 residues. This chain's CDR3 is CASRVTRTGPQPQHF. As DNA, the CDR3 is TGTGCCAGCAGAGTTACTCGAACAGGCCCCCAGCCCCAGCATTTT.

The count of this clone is one. The chain couples TRBV5-1 to TRBJ2-5; 7 bases align to TRBD1. This CDR3 region has 14 residues. Germline V gene lookup returns CDR1 SGHRS and CDR2 YFSETQ. The V and J ends lost 1 base and 2 bases, in that order; junction bases with no gene match: 2. The CDR3 DNA reads TGCGCCAGCAGCTTGACAGGGGATCAAGAGACCCAGTACTTC. Amino acids: CASSLTGDQETQYF.

The rearrangement uses TRBV5-1 and TRBJ2-2, with 14 positions matching TRBD2. Trimming took 1 base from V and 5 from J; bases not matched to a gene: 10. Germline CDR1 is SGHRS and CDR2 is YFSETQ. The CDR3 extends over 19 amino acids. CDR3 bases: TGCGCCAGCAGCTTGTACTCCGGGACTAGCGGGGGTCTTACCGGGGAGCTGTTTTTT. Residues: CASSLYSGTSGGLTGELFF.

The chain is built from TRBV18 and TRBJ2-4; TRBD2 matches at 11 bases. CDR3 length equals 16 residues. The junction had 10 bases not matched to a gene; V was cut back by 4 bases and J by 8 bases. Germline values: CDR1 KGHSH, CDR2 LQKENI. CDR3 region: CASSLLAGGPSDIQYF. In DNA, the CDR3 is TGTGCCAGCTCACTGTTAGCGGGGGGGCCGAGTGACATTCAGTACTTC.

The chain recombines TRBV2 with TRBJ1-5; D uncertain. V lost 5 bases and J 8 bases, leaving 13 bases between the germline ends. The germline CDR1 and CDR2 sequences are SNHLY and FYNNEI. There are 13 residues in the CDR3. The CDR3 DNA reads as TGTGCCAGCAGTAGGGAGTCGCAGGAGCCCCAGCATTTT. Translated: CASSRESQEPQHF.

The chain joins TRBV7-8 to TRBJ2-1, with TRBD2 matching 10 bases. Germline CDR1 reads SGHVS; CDR2 reads FQNEAQ. V was pared by 0 bases and J by 2 bases, with 4 bases of the junction left unmatched. The CDR3 consists of 17 residues. The CDR3 nucleotides read TGTGCCAGCAGCTTAGCTCTAGCGGGGGCCGCCTACAATGAGCAGTTCTTC. Translation gives CASSLALAGAAYNEQFF.

The gene calls are TRBV29-1 and TRBJ1-1, with D unresolved. V lost 7 bases and J lost 1, with 4 bases in between. The germline CDR1 and CDR2 sequences are SQVTM and ANQGSEA. The CDR3 is 10 residues long. The CDR3: CSAGNTEAFF. As DNA, the CDR3 is TGCAGCGCGGGGAACACTGAAGCTTTCTTT.

The chain has TRBV4-1 and TRBJ1-2; D uncertain. The V end was cut by 0 bases, the J end by 8 bases, with 13 bases between. This CDR3 is built from 14 residues. Germline V gene data show CDR1 as MGHRA and CDR2 as YSYEKL. The CDR3 DNA reads as TGCGCCAGCAGCCAAGAGAGGGCATTGGTCGGCTACACCTTC. Protein sequence: CASSQERALVGYTF.

This clone has a handful of counts. The CDR3: CAWTLTGRTPLHF. In DNA, the CDR3 is TGTGCCTGGACCCTGACAGGACGGACACCCCTCCACTTT. This chain links TRBV30 with TRBJ1-6, with a weak D call TRBD1 (6 bases). CDR3 length: 13 residues. The germline V gene encodes CDR1 GTSNPN and CDR2 SVGIG (reference sequence). V was clipped by 4 bases and J by 11 bases, with 15 bases between them.

The rearrangement links TRBV7-9 to TRBJ1-2; no definite D call. Trimming stripped 1 base from V and 5 bases from J, with 8 bases between. This CDR3 has 13 amino acids. Germline lookup yields CDR1 SEHNR and CDR2 FQNEAQ (reference sequence). CDR3 sequence reads: CASSLDGGYGYTF. Here the CDR3 DNA reads TGTGCCAGCAGCTTAGATGGAGGGTATGGCTACACCTTC.

The chain is built from TRBV6-1 and TRBJ1-1; the D gene is possibly TRBD1 (6 bases). The CDR3 loop spans 14 amino acids. Trimming shortened V by 5 bases and J by 1 base, and 11 bases separated the two germline ends. The germline CDR1 and CDR2 sequences are MNHNS and SASEGT. CDR3 sequence (DNA): TGTGCCAGCAGTCTTTGGACAGAGAACACTGAAGCTTTCTTT. This encodes CASSLWTENTEAFF.

The V gene is TRBV6-6, the J gene TRBJ1-2, with 7 bases matching TRBD1. Germline lookup yields CDR1 MNHNY and CDR2 SVGAGI (reference sequence). J was trimmed by 8 bases and V by 2 bases; bases with no gene match: 5. The CDR3 contains 13 residues. CDR3 coding DNA: TGTGCCAGCAGTTACCGAACAGGGGAAGGCTACACCTTC. It codes for CASSYRTGEGYTF.

V is TRBV5-1 and J is TRBJ2-6; D ambiguous. The CDR3 length is 16 residues. V lost 4 bases and J 0 bases, leaving 11 bases between the germline ends. In germline, CDR1 is SGHRS, CDR2 YFSETQ. CDR3 region: CASSLDIRSGANVLTF. DNA of the CDR3: TGCGCCAGCAGCCTTGACATTCGCTCTGGGGCCAACGTCCTGACTTTC.

The chain couples TRBV4-2 to TRBJ2-7, with D possibly matching TRBD2 (6 bases). The ends were cut back, 0 bases at V and 1 base at J, with 13 bases in the middle. Germline-derived CDR1 and CDR2 are LGHNA and YNFKEQ. CDR3 length: 16 amino acids. CDR3 protein: CASSQDYRGKSYEQYF. The DNA of the CDR3 is TGTGCCAGCAGCCAAGATTACCGGGGGAAATCCTACGAGCAGTACTTC.

The chain is built from TRBV7-8 and TRBJ1-2, with D tentatively TRBD1 (6 bases). The germline V and J ends were trimmed by 5 bases and 5 bases, with 18 bases remaining between them. The CDR3 has 15 amino acids. Per the germline V gene, CDR1 is SGHVS and CDR2 is FQNEAQ. The CDR3 region has the DNA TGTGCCAGCAGCCTAATCAACAGGGTCCCTTATGGCTACACCTTC. Translation gives CASSLINRVPYGYTF.

This clone was observed a handful of times. This chain links TRBV4-1 with TRBJ1-2; TRBD1 matches 10 bases. CDR1 MGHRA and CDR2 YSYEKL come from the germline V gene. This CDR3 is 15 amino acids long. V shed 1 base, J shed 5 bases, and the junction held 4 bases outside the gene matches. CDR3 coding DNA: TGCGCCAGCAGCCAAGCTCCGGGACAGGGGTATGGCTACACCTTC. Its translation: CASSQAPGQGYGYTF.

The gene calls are TRBV2 and TRBJ1-2; no firm D call. V shed 2 bases and J shed 6 bases, with 10 bases lying between them. The CDR3 runs 13 residues. Germline V CDR1 and CDR2: SNHLY, FYNNEI. The CDR3 loop reads CASSEYVGDGYTF. In nucleotides, the CDR3 is TGTGCCAGCAGTGAATATGTGGGCGATGGCTACACCTTC.

The V call is TRBV11-2, the J call TRBJ1-4; the match to TRBD1 covers 10 bases. This CDR3 has 15 residues. Per the germline V gene, CDR1 is SGHAT and CDR2 is FQNNGV. The V segment lost 1 base and the J segment 8 bases; nucleotides outside the gene matches: 4. The CDR3 is CASSLAGTGEEKLFF. The CDR3 bases are TGTGCCAGCAGCTTAGCCGGGACAGGGGAAGAAAAACTGTTTTTT.

This chain joins TRBV2 and TRBJ2-7, with D possibly being TRBD1 (6 bases). Germline lookup yields CDR1 SNHLY and CDR2 FYNNEI. This CDR3 is built from 12 residues. V lost 6 bases and J lost 7, with 13 bases in between. The CDR3 reads CASSGQSREQYF. In nucleotides, the CDR3 is TGTGCCAGCAGCGGACAGTCTCGGGAGCAGTACTTC.

The rearrangement uses TRBV10-3 and TRBJ1-5, with a possible D match to TRBD1 (6 bases). The V and J ends lost 3 bases and 11 bases respectively, with 14 bases between them. CDR3 length: 13 amino acids. From germline, CDR1 is ENHRY and CDR2 SYGVKD. The CDR3 DNA is TGTGCCATCAGTGACAGGGGTGATCTATCCCAGCATTTT. Protein product: CAISDRGDLSQHF.